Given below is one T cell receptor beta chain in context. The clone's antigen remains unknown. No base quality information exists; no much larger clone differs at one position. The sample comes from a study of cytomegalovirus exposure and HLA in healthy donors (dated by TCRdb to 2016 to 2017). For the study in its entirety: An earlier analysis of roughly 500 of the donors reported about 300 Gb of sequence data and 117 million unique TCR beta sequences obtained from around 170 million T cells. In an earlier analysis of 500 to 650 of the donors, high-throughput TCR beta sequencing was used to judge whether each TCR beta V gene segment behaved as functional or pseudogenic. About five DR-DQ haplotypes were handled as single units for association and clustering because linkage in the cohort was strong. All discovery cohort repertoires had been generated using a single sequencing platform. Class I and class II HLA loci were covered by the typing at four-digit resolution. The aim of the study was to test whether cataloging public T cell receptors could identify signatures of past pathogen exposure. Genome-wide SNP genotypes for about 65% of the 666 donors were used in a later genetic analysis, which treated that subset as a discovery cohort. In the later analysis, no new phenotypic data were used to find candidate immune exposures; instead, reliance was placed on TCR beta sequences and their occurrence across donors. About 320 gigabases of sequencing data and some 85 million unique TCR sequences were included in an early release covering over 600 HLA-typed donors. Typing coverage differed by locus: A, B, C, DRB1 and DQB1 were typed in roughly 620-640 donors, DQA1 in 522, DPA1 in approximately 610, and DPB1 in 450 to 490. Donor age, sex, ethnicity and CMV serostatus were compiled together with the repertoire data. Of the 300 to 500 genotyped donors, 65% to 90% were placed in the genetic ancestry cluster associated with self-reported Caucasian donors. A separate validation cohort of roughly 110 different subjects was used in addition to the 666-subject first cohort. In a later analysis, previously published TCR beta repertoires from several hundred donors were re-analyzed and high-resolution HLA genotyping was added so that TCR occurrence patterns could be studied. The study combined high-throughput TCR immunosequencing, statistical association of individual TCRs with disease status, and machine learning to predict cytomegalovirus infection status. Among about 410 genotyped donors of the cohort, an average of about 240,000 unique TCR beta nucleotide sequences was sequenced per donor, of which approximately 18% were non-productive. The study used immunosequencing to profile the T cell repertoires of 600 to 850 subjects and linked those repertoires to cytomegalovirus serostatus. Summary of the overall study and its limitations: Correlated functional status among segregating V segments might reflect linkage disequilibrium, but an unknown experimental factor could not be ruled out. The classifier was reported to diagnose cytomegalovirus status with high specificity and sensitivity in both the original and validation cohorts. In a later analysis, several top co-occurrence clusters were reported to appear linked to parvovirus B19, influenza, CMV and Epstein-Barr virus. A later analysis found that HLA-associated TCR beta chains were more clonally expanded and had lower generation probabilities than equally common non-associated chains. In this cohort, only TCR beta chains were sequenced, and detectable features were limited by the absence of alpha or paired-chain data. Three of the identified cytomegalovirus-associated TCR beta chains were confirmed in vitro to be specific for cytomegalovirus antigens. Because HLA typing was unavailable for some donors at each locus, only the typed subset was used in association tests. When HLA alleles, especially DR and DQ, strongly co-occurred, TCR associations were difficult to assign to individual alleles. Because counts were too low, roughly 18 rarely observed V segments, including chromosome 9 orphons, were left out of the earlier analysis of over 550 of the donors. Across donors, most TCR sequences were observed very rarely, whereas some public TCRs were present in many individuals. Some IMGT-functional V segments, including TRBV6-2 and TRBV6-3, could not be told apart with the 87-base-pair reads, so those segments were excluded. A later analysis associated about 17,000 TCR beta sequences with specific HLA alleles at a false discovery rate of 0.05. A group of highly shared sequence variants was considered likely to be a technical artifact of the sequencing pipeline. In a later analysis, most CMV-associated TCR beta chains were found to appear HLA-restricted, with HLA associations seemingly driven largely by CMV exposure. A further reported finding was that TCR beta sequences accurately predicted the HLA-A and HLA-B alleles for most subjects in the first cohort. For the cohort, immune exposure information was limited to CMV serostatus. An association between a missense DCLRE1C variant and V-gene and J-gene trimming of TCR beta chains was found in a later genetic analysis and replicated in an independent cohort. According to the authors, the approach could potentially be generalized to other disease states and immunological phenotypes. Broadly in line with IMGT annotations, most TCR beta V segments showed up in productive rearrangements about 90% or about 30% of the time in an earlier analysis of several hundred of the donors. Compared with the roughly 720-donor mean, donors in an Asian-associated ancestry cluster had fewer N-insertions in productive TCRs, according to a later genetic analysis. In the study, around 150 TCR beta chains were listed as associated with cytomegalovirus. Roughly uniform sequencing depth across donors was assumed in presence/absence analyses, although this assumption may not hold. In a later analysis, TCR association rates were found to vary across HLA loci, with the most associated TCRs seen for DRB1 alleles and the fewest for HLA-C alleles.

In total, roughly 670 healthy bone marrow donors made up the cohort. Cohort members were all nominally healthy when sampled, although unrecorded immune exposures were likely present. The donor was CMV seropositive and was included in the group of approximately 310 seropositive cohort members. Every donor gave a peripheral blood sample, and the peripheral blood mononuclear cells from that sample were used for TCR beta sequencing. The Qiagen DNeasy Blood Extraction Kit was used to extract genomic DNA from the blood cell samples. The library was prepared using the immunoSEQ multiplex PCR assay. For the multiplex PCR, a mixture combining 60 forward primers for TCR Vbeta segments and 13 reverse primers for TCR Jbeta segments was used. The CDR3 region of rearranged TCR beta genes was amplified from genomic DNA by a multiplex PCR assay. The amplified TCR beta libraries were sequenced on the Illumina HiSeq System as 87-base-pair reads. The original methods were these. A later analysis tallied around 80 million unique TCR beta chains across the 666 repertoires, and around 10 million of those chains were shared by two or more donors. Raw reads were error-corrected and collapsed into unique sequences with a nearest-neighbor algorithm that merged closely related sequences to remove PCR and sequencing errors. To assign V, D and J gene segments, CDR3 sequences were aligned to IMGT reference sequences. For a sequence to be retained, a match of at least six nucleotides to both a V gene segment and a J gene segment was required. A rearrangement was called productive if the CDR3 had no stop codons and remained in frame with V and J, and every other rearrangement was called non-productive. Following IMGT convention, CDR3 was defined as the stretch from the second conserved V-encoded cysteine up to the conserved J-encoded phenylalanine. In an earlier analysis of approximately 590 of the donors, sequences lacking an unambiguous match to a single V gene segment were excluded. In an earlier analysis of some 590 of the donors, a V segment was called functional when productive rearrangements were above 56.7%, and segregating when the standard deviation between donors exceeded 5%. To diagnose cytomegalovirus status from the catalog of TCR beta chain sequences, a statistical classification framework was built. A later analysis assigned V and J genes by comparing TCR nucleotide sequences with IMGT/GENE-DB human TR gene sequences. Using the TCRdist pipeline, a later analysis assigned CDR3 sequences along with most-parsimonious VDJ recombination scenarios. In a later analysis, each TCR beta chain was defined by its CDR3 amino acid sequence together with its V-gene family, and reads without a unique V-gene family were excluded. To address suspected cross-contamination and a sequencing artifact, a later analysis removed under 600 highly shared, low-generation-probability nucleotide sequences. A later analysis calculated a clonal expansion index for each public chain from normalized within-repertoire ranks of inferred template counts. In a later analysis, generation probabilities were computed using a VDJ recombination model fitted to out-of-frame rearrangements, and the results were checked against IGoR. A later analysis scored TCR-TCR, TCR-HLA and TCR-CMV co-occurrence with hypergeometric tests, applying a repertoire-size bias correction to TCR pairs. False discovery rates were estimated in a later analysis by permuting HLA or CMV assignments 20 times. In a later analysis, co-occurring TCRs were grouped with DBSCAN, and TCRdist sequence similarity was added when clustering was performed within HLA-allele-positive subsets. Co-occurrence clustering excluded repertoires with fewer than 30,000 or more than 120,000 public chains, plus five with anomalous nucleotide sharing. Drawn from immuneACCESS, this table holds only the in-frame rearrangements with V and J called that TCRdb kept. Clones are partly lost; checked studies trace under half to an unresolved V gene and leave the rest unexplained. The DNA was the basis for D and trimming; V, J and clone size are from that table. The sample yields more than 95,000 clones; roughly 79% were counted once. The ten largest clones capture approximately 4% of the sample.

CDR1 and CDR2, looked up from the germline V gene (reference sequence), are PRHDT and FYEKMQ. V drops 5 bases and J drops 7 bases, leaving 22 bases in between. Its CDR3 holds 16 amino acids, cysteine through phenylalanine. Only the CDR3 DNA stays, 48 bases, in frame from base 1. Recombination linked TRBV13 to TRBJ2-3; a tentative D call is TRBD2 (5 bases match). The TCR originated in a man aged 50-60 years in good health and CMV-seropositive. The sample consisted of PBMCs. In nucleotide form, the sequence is TGTGCCAGCAGCCGGATCGACTCCCCCTCGGGAAATACGCAGTATTTT. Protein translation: CASSRIDSPSGNTQYF.